Listed below are T cell receptor beta chains from one sample, sequenced in a study of T cells in pancreatic ductal adenocarcinoma. TCRdb's copy holds only in-frame clones and misses some; the assay was immunoSEQ multiplex PCR. The sample shows 100,000 or so clones, roughly 95% of them seen only once. Sequencing used PBMCs. The receptors derive from a human donor with pancreatic ductal adenocarcinoma. Both conserved end residues are part of each CDR3. D genes are given only for firm matches. Where a row states a size, it is once, few, many or the class of an expanded clone; other rows omit it.

d_call clone_size j_call v_call cdr3_aa cdr3_nt
. . TRBJ2-7 TRBV7-9 CASSPQGTEQYF TGTGCCAGCAGCCCTCAGGGGACCGAGCAGTACTTC
TRBD1 . TRBJ1-1 TRBV19 CASGDRMNTEAFF TGTGCCAGTGGGGACAGAATGAACACTGAAGCTTTCTTT
TRBD1 once TRBJ1-2 TRBV4-1 CASSQVRGTNYGYTF TGCGCCAGCAGCCAAGTCAGGGGGACTAACTATGGCTACACCTTC
TRBD2 . TRBJ2-1 TRBV19 CASSIGLAGYNEQFF TGTGCCAGTAGTATAGGGCTAGCGGGCTACAATGAGCAGTTCTTC
. . TRBJ2-3 TRBV19 CASGREGTDTQYF TGTGCCAGTGGCAGGGAAGGCACAGATACGCAGTATTTT
. . TRBJ2-3 TRBV7-2 CASSLGGLDTQYF TGTGCCAGCAGCTTAGGCGGGCTGGATACGCAGTATTTT
TRBD2 . TRBJ2-7 TRBV7-9 CASSRGLAGEIGYEQYF TGTGCCAGCAGCCGAGGACTAGCGGGAGAAATCGGATACGAGCAGTACTTC
TRBD2 . TRBJ2-3 TRBV5-6 CASRLLAGVDTQYF TGTGCCAGCAGATTACTAGCGGGAGTGGATACGCAGTATTTT
. . TRBJ1-1 TRBV28 CASATRGEGAGTEAFF TGTGCCAGCGCAACCCGGGGAGAGGGCGCGGGCACTGAAGCTTTCTTT
TRBD2 once TRBJ2-3 TRBV5-1 CASSFGTSGGGQYF TGCGCCAGCAGCTTTGGGACTAGCGGGGGTGGCCAGTATTTT
TRBD1 . TRBJ2-7 TRBV18 CASSSGQSSYEQYF TGTGCCAGCTCATCGGGACAGAGCTCCTACGAGCAGTACTTC
. . TRBJ2-5 TRBV19 CASSTSDQETQYF TGTGCCAGTAGTACCAGCGATCAAGAGACCCAGTACTTC